Shown below are 28 T cell receptor beta chains from a single sample sequenced in a study of identical twins. Each CDR3 protein is one row after TCRdb ran MiXCR on the 5' RACE reads. The data hold some 900,000 distinct CDR3 sequences, with approximately 13% observed a single time. The sample also formed part of further work on yellow fever vaccine responses in identical twins.

Sequencing was performed on PBMCs. These receptors were collected from a young woman in good health.

This clonotype was recorded a few times. V gene TRBV7-9 combines with J gene TRBJ2-2, with D perhaps matching TRBD2 (5 bases). V was shortened by 5 bases and J by 2 bases, with 15 bases between the two germline ends. This CDR3 contains 16 residues. Per germline, CDR1 SEHNR and CDR2 FQNEAQ (reference sequence). The CDR3: CASSRPRTLNTGELFF. Here the CDR3 DNA reads TGTGCCAGCAGCCGGCCCCGGACTTTAAACACCGGGGAGCTGTTTTTT.

V and J are TRBV29-1 and TRBJ2-2; possibly TRBD2 for D (5 bases). Germline CDR1 SQVTM, CDR2 ANQGSEA. V gave up 3 bases and J gave up 1 base, with 15 bases separating them. There are 16 residues in the CDR3. For the CDR3, the DNA is TGCAGCGTTGACATGCCGGGTGGGAGGAACACCGGGGAGCTGTTTTTT. This sequence encodes CSVDMPGGRNTGELFF.

This clonotype was seen only a few times. The V and J genes are TRBV4-1 and TRBJ2-4; D remains ambiguous. This CDR3 comprises 15 residues. V was shortened by 1 base and J by 1 base, with 8 bases between the two germline ends. Germline V gene lookup returns CDR1 MGHRA and CDR2 YSYEKL. The CDR3 DNA is TGCGCCAGCAGCCAAGGACCTGGGGCCAAAAACATTCAGTACTTC. Translation gives CASSQGPGAKNIQYF.

This clonotype was observed at least ten times. This chain joins TRBV20-1 and TRBJ2-1; 11 bases fit TRBD2. V gave up 4 bases and J gave up 0 bases; unmatched junction bases: 8. CDR1 and CDR2 from the germline V gene are DFQATT and SNEGSKA (reference sequence). CDR3 length: 17 residues. The CDR3 reads CSAISGLAEGSYNEQFF. CDR3 coding DNA: TGCAGTGCTATTTCGGGACTAGCGGAAGGCTCCTACAATGAGCAGTTCTTC.

V and J are TRBV20-1 and TRBJ2-7, with D perhaps TRBD2 (5 bases). V was cut by 6 bases and J by 7 bases, with 19 bases left in between. The CDR3 covers 13 residues. The germline V gene encodes CDR1 DFQATT and CDR2 SNEGSKA (reference sequence). CDR3 region: CSALSGPREEQYV. The CDR3, as DNA: TGCAGTGCCCTAAGCGGCCCTCGCGAAGAGCAGTACGTC.

The gene calls are TRBV7-2 and TRBJ2-3; 14 bases match TRBD2. The CDR3 sequence is 16 residues long. Germline V gene data show CDR1 as SGHTA and CDR2 as FQGNSA. V was clipped by 2 bases and J by 6 bases; unmatched bases: 4. The CDR3 DNA follows: TGTGCCAGCAGCTTAACGGGACTAGCGGGAGCTGATACGCAGTATTTT. Translation gives CASSLTGLAGADTQYF.

The V call is TRBV15, the J call TRBJ1-3; D is unclear. Trimming pared 1 base from V and 4 bases from J, leaving 17 bases between. CDR1 is LNHNV, CDR2 YYDKDF, per germline (reference sequence). The CDR3 contains 17 residues. The chain's CDR3 is CATSRVRAQSSGNTIYF. DNA for the CDR3: TGTGCCACCAGCAGAGTGCGGGCGCAGAGTTCAGGAAACACCATATATTTT.

The chain uses TRBV2 and TRBJ2-7; 7 bases are a match to TRBD2. The CDR3 loop spans 15 amino acids. The germline CDR1 and CDR2 sequences are SNHLY and FYNNEI. The junction had 3 bases not matched to a gene; V was cut back by 1 base and J by 0 bases. In nucleotides, the CDR3 is TGTGCCAGCAGTGAAGAAAGGACTAGCTCCTACGAGCAGTACTTC. Amino acids: CASSEERTSSYEQYF.

Only a few counts were recorded for this clonotype. The rearrangement joins TRBV6-1 to TRBJ2-1, with 13 positions matching TRBD2. CDR1 is MNHNS and CDR2 is SASEGT in the germline V gene. The CDR3 has 18 residues. After removal of 2 bases from V and 9 bases from J, the junction contained 13 bases not matched to a gene. The chain's CDR3 is CASSETGHRLAGGSEQFF. CDR3 nucleotide sequence: TGTGCCAGCAGTGAAACGGGACATAGACTAGCGGGAGGCAGTGAGCAGTTCTTC.

The V call is TRBV28, the J call TRBJ2-7; 10 bases match TRBD2. The CDR3 contains 16 residues. The germline V gene has CDR1 MDHEN and CDR2 SYDVKM. V lost 5 bases and J lost 3; bases outside the gene matches: 10. CDR3 DNA: TGTGCCAGCAGTCCTTTAGGACTAGCGGCGAACTACGAGCAGTACTTC. It specifies CASSPLGLAANYEQYF. The variable domain in full, completed from reference TRBV28 and TRBJ2-7, reads DVKVTQSSRYLVKRTGEKVFLECVQDMDHENMFWYRQDPGLGLRLIYFSYDVKMKEKGDIPEGYSVSREKKERFSLILESASTNQTSMYLCASSPLGLAANYEQYFGPGTRLTVT.

V and J are TRBV29-1 and TRBJ2-5, with D perhaps TRBD1 (6 bases). Looked up from germline, CDR1 is SQVTM and CDR2 is ANQGSEA. Trimming removed 3 bases from V and 5 bases from J, with 19 bases in between. CDR3 length: 15 amino acids. The CDR3 DNA follows: TGCAGCGTTGAGGTGGCTTGGGGGCGTGGGGAGACCCAGTACTTC. Its translation: CSVEVAWGRGETQYF.

This clonotype occurred many times. J is TRBJ1-1 and V is TRBV11-2; unclear D gene. In germline, CDR1 is SGHAT, CDR2 FQNNGV. V was shortened by 3 bases and J by 9 bases, with 11 bases between the two germline ends. This CDR3 has 12 residues. CDR3 nucleotides: TGTGCCAGCAGCTTTCGAGGGAATAAAGCTTTCTTT. Translating gives CASSFRGNKAFF. The entire variable domain, with the rest obtained from reference TRBV11-2 and TRBJ1-1, is as follows: EAGVAQSPRYKIIEKRQSVAFWCNPISGHATLYWYQQILGQGPKLLIQFQNNGVVDDSQLPKDRFSAERLKGVDSTLKIQPAKLEDSAVYLCASSFRGNKAFFGQGTRLTVV.

This clonotype was seen more than once but under ten times. The chain has TRBV28 and TRBJ2-3; 9 nucleotides align to TRBD2. Germline V lookup: CDR1 MDHEN, CDR2 SYDVKM. V was clipped by 4 bases and J by 6 bases; unmatched bases: 8. The CDR3 is 15 amino acids. Here the CDR3 reads CASSSAGLAMDTQYF. As DNA, the CDR3 is TGTGCCAGCAGTTCAGCGGGACTAGCAATGGATACGCAGTATTTT.

This clonotype was picked up many times. The rearrangement joins TRBV16 to TRBJ2-3; D is ambiguous. The V end lost 0 bases, the J end lost 2 bases, and 6 bases lay between the germline ends. Germline loops: CDR1 KGHSY, CDR2 FQNENV. The CDR3 is 14 amino acids. CDR3 region: CASSQSGHTDTQYF. The CDR3 region has the DNA TGTGCCAGCAGCCAATCCGGCCACACAGATACGCAGTATTTT.

This clonotype showed up many times. The chain combines TRBV4-1 with TRBJ2-1, with unresolved D. The germline gives CDR1 MGHRA, CDR2 YSYEKL. CDR3 size: 14 residues. V was pared by 4 bases and J by 6 bases, with 13 bases between. The DNA of the CDR3 is TGCGCCAGCAGCCCCGGGCTAGTTGGCAATGAGCAGTTCTTC. Translating gives CASSPGLVGNEQFF.

This clonotype was detected only a few times. V usage is TRBV20-1 and J usage is TRBJ2-7; 10 nucleotides line up with TRBD1. Looked up from germline, CDR1 is DFQATT and CDR2 is SNEGSKA (reference sequence). The CDR3 totals 13 residues. Trimming at V came to 6 bases and at J to 5 bases, leaving 7 bases not matched to a gene. The CDR3 coding sequence is TGCAGTGCCGAAAGGGACAGGGGAGACGAGCAGTACTTC. Translating it yields CSAERDRGDEQYF.

The chain recombines TRBV20-1 with TRBJ2-7, with TRBD2 matching 9 bases. The germline gives CDR1 DFQATT, CDR2 SNEGSKA (reference sequence). The CDR3 is 14 amino acids. V was clipped by 5 bases and J by 2 bases; unmatched bases: 7. DNA for the CDR3: TGCAGTGCTGGCCTGACTAGCGGTCCCTACGAGCAGTACGTC. Translating it yields CSAGLTSGPYEQYV.

This clonotype was observed a handful of times. V is TRBV20-1 and J is TRBJ2-1; 12 bases agree with TRBD2. The V segment lost 5 bases and the J segment 9 bases; nucleotides outside the gene matches: 11. Germline loops: CDR1 DFQATT, CDR2 SNEGSKA (reference sequence). The CDR3 totals 15 residues. As DNA, the CDR3 is TGCAGTGCTTATCCGACTAGCGGGAGACTGGGTGAGCAGTTCTTC. It codes for CSAYPTSGRLGEQFF.

This chain joins TRBV4-1 and TRBJ1-5; TRBD1 matches at 7 bases. Germline CDR1 MGHRA, CDR2 YSYEKL. Trimming cost V 1 base and J 2 bases; bases outside gene matches: 5. The length of the CDR3 is 16 residues. CDR3 loop: CASSQGEGAGNQPQHF. The CDR3 DNA sequence: TGCGCCAGCAGCCAAGGGGAGGGGGCAGGCAATCAGCCCCAGCATTTT.

CDR3 nucleotide sequence: TGTGCCACCCACGCCGGGACAGGGAGCTCCGAGCAGTACTTC. Translation: CATHAGTGSSEQYF. The V call is TRBV19, the J call TRBJ2-7, with 9 bases aligning to TRBD1. The CDR3 consists of 14 residues. Germline CDR1 reads LNHDA; CDR2 reads SQIVND (reference sequence). Germline trimming cut 10 bases from V and 6 bases from J; bases unmatched to any gene: 13.

The sample holds many counts of this clonotype. This sequence joins TRBV20-1 and TRBJ2-3, with a weak D call TRBD1 (6 bases). Germline values: CDR1 DFQATT, CDR2 SNEGSKA (reference sequence). CDR3 size: 14 residues. Trimming pared 2 bases from V and 4 bases from J, leaving 13 bases between. CDR3 DNA: TGCAGTGCTAGATCGCCAGGGGCCTCAGATACGCAGTATTTT. Its protein is CSARSPGASDTQYF.

This clonotype was seen only a few times. This chain uses TRBV5-5 with TRBJ2-5; D remains ambiguous. Trimming stripped 5 bases from V and 1 base from J, with 12 bases between. There are 14 residues in the CDR3. The germline V gene encodes CDR1 SGHKS and CDR2 YYEKEE (reference sequence). The CDR3 loop reads CASSLLDGQETQYF. CDR3 nucleotide sequence: TGTGCCAGCAGTTTGTTGGACGGCCAAGAGACCCAGTACTTC.

The chain couples TRBV15 to TRBJ2-3; tentatively, D is TRBD1 or TRBD2 (7 bases each). With 4 bases removed from V and 3 bases from J, the gap between germline ends came to 17 bases. The CDR3 consists of 16 residues. Germline V CDR1 and CDR2: LNHNV, YYDKDF (reference sequence). The CDR3 nucleotides are TGTGCCACCAGCATCTCCTCAGGGGGGGGAACAGATACGCAGTATTTT. Translated, it gives CATSISSGGGTDTQYF.

This clonotype was picked up a small number of times. This chain joins TRBV12-3 or TRBV12-4 and TRBJ2-3; 8 bases are shared with TRBD2. With 3 bases clipped from V and 1 base from J, the junction kept 6 bases outside the gene matches. The CDR3 runs to 16 residues. The CDR3 loop is CASSFRAGVRTDTQYF. CDR3 DNA: TGTGCCAGCAGTTTCAGAGCGGGAGTGCGCACAGATACGCAGTATTTT.

The chain links TRBV2 to TRBJ2-1; D may match TRBD1 or TRBD2 (6 bases each). The ends were cut back, 11 bases at V and 12 bases at J, with 20 bases in the middle. The CDR3 loop spans 12 amino acids. The germline CDR1 and CDR2 sequences are SNHLY and FYNNEI. The CDR3 reads CAQSGGPGRQFF. CDR3 nucleotide sequence: TGTGCCCAAAGTGGGGGGCCGGGGAGGCAGTTCTTC.

This clonotype was observed a few times. The gene calls are TRBV7-3 and TRBJ2-5, with 9 bases fitting TRBD1. V was clipped by 2 bases and J by 2 bases; unmatched bases: 6. The CDR3 has 16 amino acids. Germline assignment: CDR1 SGHTA and CDR2 FQGTGA. The DNA for the CDR3 is TGTGCCAGCAGCTTAGTGGGGACAGGGCCTCAAGAGACCCAGTACTTC. Encoded protein: CASSLVGTGPQETQYF. Looking up the rest from reference TRBV7-3 and TRBJ2-5 gives the full variable domain: GAGVSQTPSNKVTEKGKYVELRCDPISGHTALYWYRQSLGQGPEFLIYFQGTGAADDSGLPNDRFFAVRPEGSVSTLKIQRTERGDSAVYLCASSLVGTGPQETQYFGPGTRLLVL.

The sample holds many counts of this clonotype. This chain uses TRBV6-1 with TRBJ2-7; D is possibly TRBD1 or TRBD2 (5 bases each). The CDR3 length is 13 residues. Germline assignment: CDR1 MNHNS and CDR2 SASEGT. The V gene lost 6 bases and the J gene lost 0 bases, with 9 bases spanning the gap. CDR3 protein: CASRNGASYEQYF. The CDR3 nucleotides read TGTGCCAGCAGAAACGGGGCCTCCTACGAGCAGTACTTC.

This clonotype was detected ten times or more. The rearrangement links TRBV12-3 or TRBV12-4 to TRBJ1-1; D ambiguous. V was trimmed by 8 bases and J by 8 bases, leaving 15 bases between them. This CDR3 is built from 12 residues. CDR3 sequence reads: CASREGGIEAFF. For the CDR3, the DNA is TGTGCCAGCCGGGAGGGAGGGATCGAAGCTTTCTTT.